The 17 T cell receptor beta chains reported below all come from one sample, sequenced in a study of CD8+ T cells in alopecia areata. Treatment defined: oral pan-JAK inhibitor, 5-10 mg twice daily. cDNA prepared by RNA extraction and subsequent reverse transcription served as the template for sequencing. Clones were read by immunoSEQ multiplex PCR, and TCRdb kept only the in-frame ones, dropping some. The sample has more than 150,000 clones; about half are singletons. This specimen consisted of CD8+ T cells sorted from blood, obtained around week 53, from a patient treated with tofacitinib. Receptors originate from a human donor with alopecia areata.

This clone was recorded only once. V and J are TRBV9 and TRBJ1-2; D possibly corresponds to TRBD1 (5 bases). CDR1 and CDR2 (germline): SGDLS, YYNGEE. The ends were cut back, 5 bases at V and 8 bases at J, with 16 bases in the middle. This CDR3 comprises 13 residues. This CDR3 reads CASSMGGAEGYTF. The CDR3 coding sequence is TGTGCCAGCAGTATGGGAGGGGCGGAGGGCTACACCTTC.

As regards this clone: Given a far larger clone just one base away, this is likely a sequencing read error. The chain employs TRBV5-6 and TRBJ2-7; 8 positions agree with TRBD1. Trimming cost V 3 bases and J 3 bases; bases outside gene matches: 2. The CDR3 has 13 amino acids. Germline-derived CDR1 and CDR2 are SGHDT and YYEEEE. CDR3 DNA: TGTGCCAGCAGCTATGGGACAGGCTACGAGCAGTACTTC. It translates to CASSYGTGYEQYF.

This clone has a handful of counts. The rearrangement uses TRBV29-1 and TRBJ2-2; D call uncertain. V lost 3 bases and J lost 5, with 13 bases in between. This CDR3 is 14 amino acids long. In germline, CDR1 is SQVTM, CDR2 ANQGSEA. CDR3 nucleotide sequence: TGCAGCGTTGAGACGAACCCAAAGACCGGGGAGCTGTTTTTT. Amino acids: CSVETNPKTGELFF.

The CDR3 protein is CASSRTSSSYNEQFF. CDR3 nucleotide sequence: TGTGCCAGCAGCCGTACAAGTAGCTCCTACAATGAGCAGTTCTTC. The rearrangement uses TRBV7-6 and TRBJ2-1; D is uncertain. Germline values: CDR1 SGHVS, CDR2 FNYEAQ. V was shortened by 5 bases and J by 0 bases, with 11 bases between the two germline ends. The CDR3 consists of 15 residues.

The rearrangement uses TRBV6-5 and TRBJ2-1; D tentatively reads TRBD1 or TRBD2 (6 bases each). The CDR3 is 16 residues long. V lost 0 bases, J lost 3 bases, and 12 bases lay in between. Germline values: CDR1 MNHEY, CDR2 SVGAGI. The chain's CDR3 is CASSYSGGLIYNEQFF. Here the CDR3 DNA reads TGTGCCAGCAGTTACTCGGGGGGCCTAATCTACAATGAGCAGTTCTTC.

The CDR3 nucleotides read TGTGCCAGTAGAGGGACAGCAAACTACGAGCAGTACTTC. This gives the protein CASRGTANYEQYF. The chain joins TRBV19 to TRBJ2-7; 7 bases match TRBD1. Germline V lookup: CDR1 LNHDA, CDR2 SQIVND (reference sequence). V gave up 6 bases and J gave up 3 bases; unmatched junction bases: 5. The CDR3 loop spans 13 amino acids.

This clone was recorded a few times. This rearrangement joins TRBV11-3 to TRBJ1-1, with a possible D match to TRBD1 (5 bases). V was pared by 5 bases and J by 8 bases, with 15 bases between. Per the germline V gene, CDR1 is SGHNT and CDR2 is YENEEA. The CDR3 has 13 amino acids. The CDR3 nucleotides are TGTGCCAGCAGCACAGTCCAGGGTGGCGAAGCTTTCTTT. This translates into CASSTVQGGEAFF.

As for this clone: This CDR3 is also generated by other DNA sequences in the sample. The genes are TRBV5-1 and TRBJ1-1; 9 bases agree with TRBD1. Germline V gene sequence: CDR1 SGHRS, CDR2 YFSETQ. The CDR3 runs 14 residues. The junction had 6 bases not matched to a gene; V was cut back by 4 bases and J by 5 bases. CDR3 protein: CASSLGQGLTEAFF. CDR3 coding DNA: TGCGCCAGCAGCCTAGGACAGGGGTTGACTGAAGCTTTCTTT.

This clone was found a few times. CDR3 sequence reads: CSVRAGPEEETQYF. The CDR3 bases are TGCAGCGTTCGAGCTGGCCCAGAAGAAGAGACCCAGTACTTC. V gene TRBV29-1 combines with J gene TRBJ2-5; D is uncertain. Germline values: CDR1 SQVTM, CDR2 ANQGSEA. The length of the CDR3 is 14 residues. With 5 bases removed from V and 3 bases from J, the gap between germline ends came to 16 bases.

This clone was observed a handful of times. The rearrangement joins TRBV4-2 to TRBJ2-7; 9 bases are a match to TRBD1. V gave up 1 base and J gave up 0 bases; unmatched junction bases: 7. The CDR3 loop spans 17 amino acids. CDR1 and CDR2 from the germline V gene are LGHNA and YNFKEQ. The CDR3 sequence: CASSQGGTGSSSYEQYF. The CDR3 DNA reads TGTGCCAGCAGCCAAGGGGGGACAGGGTCCAGCTCCTACGAGCAGTACTTC.

The chain recombines TRBV5-4 with TRBJ1-4, with D possibly being TRBD1 (5 bases). Deletions cut 4 bases from V and 3 bases from J, with 10 bases between. Germline CDR1 and CDR2: SGHNT and YYREEE (reference sequence). The CDR3 has 14 residues. The CDR3: CASSPGRPNEKLFF. The CDR3 DNA sequence: TGTGCCAGCAGCCCGGGACGGCCTAATGAAAAACTGTTTTTT.

The chain carries TRBV27 and TRBJ2-3, with TRBD2 as a possible D gene (5 bases). CDR3 length equals 14 residues. The germline gives CDR1 MNHEY, CDR2 SMNVEV (reference sequence). Trimming stripped 7 bases from V and 0 bases from J, with 11 bases between. CDR3 loop: CASTSSSSTDTQYF. CDR3 nucleotides: TGTGCCAGCACCTCTAGCTCTAGCACAGATACGCAGTATTTT.

The genes are TRBV27 and TRBJ1-2; TRBD1 is a possible D gene (6 bases). The CDR3 has 12 amino acids. Germline V gene lookup returns CDR1 MNHEY and CDR2 SMNVEV (reference sequence). The V end was cut by 7 bases, the J end by 6 bases, with 12 bases between. The CDR3 is CASKGGWNGYTF. The CDR3 bases are TGTGCCAGCAAAGGGGGGTGGAATGGCTACACCTTC.

This rearrangement joins TRBV30 to TRBJ2-5, with D unresolved. The CDR3 has 9 residues. Germline V gene lookup returns CDR1 GTSNPN and CDR2 SVGIG (reference sequence). The ends were cut back, 5 bases at V and 7 bases at J, with 5 bases in the middle. CDR3 nucleotide sequence: TGTGCCTGGGTGGGGACCCAGTACTTC. It codes for CAWVGTQYF.

This clone was counted only a few times. J is TRBJ1-1 and V is TRBV27; tentatively, D is TRBD1 (6 bases). Germline V CDR1 and CDR2: MNHEY, SMNVEV (reference sequence). This CDR3 region has 14 residues. Trimming pared 3 bases from V and 6 bases from J, leaving 14 bases between. DNA of the CDR3: TGTGCCAGCAGTTTCGTGGGGGCAGTCCCTGAAGCTTTCTTT. It is translated as CASSFVGAVPEAFF.

The V and J genes are TRBV5-1 and TRBJ1-2; D unclear. V gave up 1 base and J gave up 7 bases, with 14 bases separating them. The CDR3 length is 14 residues. Germline loops: CDR1 SGHRS, CDR2 YFSETQ. The CDR3 DNA reads as TGCGCCAGCAGCTTGTGGGATGCCGACGGTGGCTACACCTTC. Translated, it gives CASSLWDADGGYTF.

In its sample, this clone was seen a few times. This chain connects TRBV2 to TRBJ2-5; a weak D match, TRBD1 (6 bases). Germline V gene data show CDR1 as SNHLY and CDR2 as FYNNEI. The CDR3 contains 12 residues. Trimming left V 4 bases short and J 5 bases short, with 8 bases between. CDR3 DNA: TGTGCCAGCAGTGGCCAGGGGGAGACCCAGTACTTC. The encoded protein is CASSGQGETQYF.